The entry that follows covers one T cell receptor (beta chain) sequence. This entry belongs to a study of blood T cell repertoires in COVID-19. The wider study: Specimens from acute and convalescent COVID-19 originated in the United States, Italy and Spain.

Authors' methods: From reference gene primer amplification, estimates of nucleated cell counts were derived. Clones were sequenced by immunoSEQ multiplex PCR, and TCRdb holds only the in-frame ones, with some missing. The V and J calls and clone size were taken over from that table, and D and trimming were inferred from the DNA. Here the sample spans about 260,000 clones, roughly 85% being singletons. The CDR3 has 17 amino acids. The V segment lost 4 bases and the J segment 3 bases; nucleotides outside the gene matches: 5. Germline-derived CDR1 and CDR2 are SGHDN and FVKESK. The TCR comes from a man aged 55 to 69 who had recovered from COVID-19. What was sequenced was peripheral blood. The chain employs TRBV14 and TRBJ2-1; 14 bases agree with TRBD2. In DNA, the CDR3 is TGTGCCAGCAGCCCCATAGGACTAGCGGGAGGCTACAATGAGCAGTTCTTC. Translating it yields CASSPIGLAGGYNEQFF.